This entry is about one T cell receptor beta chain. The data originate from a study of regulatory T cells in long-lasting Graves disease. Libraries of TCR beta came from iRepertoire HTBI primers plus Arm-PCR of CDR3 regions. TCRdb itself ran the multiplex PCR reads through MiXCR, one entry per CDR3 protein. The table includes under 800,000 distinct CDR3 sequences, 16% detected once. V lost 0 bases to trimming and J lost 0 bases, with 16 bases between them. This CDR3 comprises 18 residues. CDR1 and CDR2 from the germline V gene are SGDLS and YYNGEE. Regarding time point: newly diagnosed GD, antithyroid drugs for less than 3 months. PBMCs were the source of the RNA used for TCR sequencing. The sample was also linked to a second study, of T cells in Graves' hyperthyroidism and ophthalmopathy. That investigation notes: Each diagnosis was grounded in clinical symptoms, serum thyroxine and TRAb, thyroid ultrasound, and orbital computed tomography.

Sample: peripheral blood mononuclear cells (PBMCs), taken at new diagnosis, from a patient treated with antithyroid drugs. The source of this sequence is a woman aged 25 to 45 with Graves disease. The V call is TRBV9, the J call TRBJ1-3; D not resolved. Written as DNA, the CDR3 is TGTGCCAGCAGCGTAGATGAAAGGAGTAGGATCTCTGGAAACACCATATATTTT. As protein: CASSVDERSRISGNTIYF.